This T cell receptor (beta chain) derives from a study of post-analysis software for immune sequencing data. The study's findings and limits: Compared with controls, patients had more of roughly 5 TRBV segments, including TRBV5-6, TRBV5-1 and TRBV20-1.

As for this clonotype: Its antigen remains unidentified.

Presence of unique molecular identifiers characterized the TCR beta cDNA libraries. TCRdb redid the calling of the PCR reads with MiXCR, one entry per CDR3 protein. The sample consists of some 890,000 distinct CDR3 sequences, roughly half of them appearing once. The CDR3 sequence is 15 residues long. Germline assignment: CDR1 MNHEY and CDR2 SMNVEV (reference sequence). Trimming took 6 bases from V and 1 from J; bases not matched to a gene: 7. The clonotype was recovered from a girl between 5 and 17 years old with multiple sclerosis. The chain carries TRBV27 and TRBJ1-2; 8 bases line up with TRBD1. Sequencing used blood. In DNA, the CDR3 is TGTGCCAGCAGCTGGGGAACAGGGGGTAACTATGGCTACACCTTC. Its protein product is CASSWGTGGNYGYTF.